The rows below give T cell receptor beta chains drawn from one sample of a study of T cell responses to AZD1222 COVID-19 vaccine. Produced via immunoSEQ multiplex PCR; TCRdb's table is partial and in-frame only. The sample holds around 100,000 clones, about 87% seen once. The input for sequencing was peripheral blood, taken on day 0 of AZD1222 vaccination. These TCRs come from an adult in good health. Both conserved end residues are part of each CDR3. A D gene is named only where the DNA matches it firmly. Clone size is shown for a subset of rows, as once, few, many or a class of expanded clone.

>TRBJ2-3|-|-|TRBV28
TGTGCCAGCAGTGCACGCCTCCTCGTGGGGGGTGATACGCAGTATTTT
CASSARLLVGGDTQYF
>TRBJ2-1|-|-|TRBV6-1
TGTGCCAGCAGTGATATGAGGGGTCTCCACAATGAGCAGTTCTTC
CASSDMRGLHNEQFF
>TRBJ2-5|-|-|TRBV6-2/TRBV6-3
TGTGCCAGCAGTTATGCCAGGGGAAGCCAGTACTTC
CASSYARGSQYF
>TRBJ2-1|once|TRBD2|TRBV11-2
TGTGCCAGCAGCCCCCAGACTAGCGGTTCCTACAATGAGCAGTTCTTC
CASSPQTSGSYNEQFF
>TRBJ1-5|-|-|TRBV5-1
TGCGCCAGCAGCTGGAAGAGACAGGAGTCGTATAGCAATCAGCCCCAGCATTTT
CASSWKRQESYSNQPQHF
>TRBJ1-3|-|-|TRBV6-2/TRBV6-3
TGTGCCAGCAGTTACGGGCGCAGATACTCTGGAAACACCATATATTTT
CASSYGRRYSGNTIYF
>TRBJ1-6|-|-|TRBV4-2
TGTGCCAGCAGCCAAGATGGGGGCCAGGGAGCACCCCTCCACTTT
CASSQDGGQGAPLHF
>TRBJ2-1|-|TRBD2|TRBV4-1
TGCGCCAGCAGCCATCCCGGGACTAGCGGGGGGAAGCAGTTCTTC
CASSHPGTSGGKQFF
>TRBJ2-3|-|-|TRBV9
TGTGCCAGCAGCGTAGGACAGCGCACAGATACGCAGTATTTT
CASSVGQRTDTQYF
>TRBJ1-5|-|-|TRBV3-1/TRBV3-2
TGTGCCAGCAGCCAAGCGAGCACGGCCAATCAGCCCCAGCATTTT
CASSQASTANQPQHF
>TRBJ1-6|-|-|TRBV6-6
TGTGCCAGCAGTTACCCGCCGACCCTCCCAAATTCACCCCTCCACTTT
CASSYPPTLPNSPLHF
>TRBJ2-3|-|TRBD1|TRBV7-3
TGTGCCAGCAGCCCGGGGACAGGGGGCCTTAGCACAGATACGCAGTATTTT
CASSPGTGGLSTDTQYF
>TRBJ1-5|-|-|TRBV25-1
TGTGCCAGCGAAGGCAGCAATCAGCCCCAGCATTTT
CASEGSNQPQHF
>TRBJ2-1|-|TRBD1|TRBV7-8
TGTGCCAGCAGCCCAGTCCCCGACAGGGGGGGAAAGGGGTTCTTC
CASSPVPDRGGKGFF
>TRBJ2-5|-|TRBD2|TRBV2
TGTGCCAGCGCAAGGCGGTACGGGAGGGATGGAGAGACCCAGTACTTC
CASARRYGRDGETQYF
>TRBJ1-1|once|-|TRBV5-1
TGCGCCAGCAGCTTGGACATACAGCTGAACACTGAAGCTTTCTTT
CASSLDIQLNTEAFF
>TRBJ2-5|-|TRBD1|TRBV6-4
TGTGCCAGCAGATACAGGGGGCGGCATCAAGAGACCCAGTACTTC
CASRYRGRHQETQYF
>TRBJ2-7|-|TRBD2|TRBV29-1
TGCAGCGTTGAAGTGGCTAGCGGCCTAACTTACGAGCAGTACTTC
CSVEVASGLTYEQYF
>TRBJ2-7|-|-|TRBV30
TGTGCCTGGAACGTTGGGACCTACGAGCAGTACTTC
CAWNVGTYEQYF
>TRBJ2-1|-|-|TRBV9
TGTGCCAGCAGCGTAGGGGCGGGGCGAGAGCAGTTCTTC
CASSVGAGREQFF
>TRBJ2-2|-|-|TRBV19
TGTGCCAGTAGTATCCTCTTCGGTGCAGGGTCGGACACCGGGGAGCTGTTTTTT
CASSILFGAGSDTGELFF
>TRBJ1-2|-|TRBD1|TRBV2
TGTGCCACCCTATCCGGGACAGGGTATGGCTACACCTTC
CATLSGTGYGYTF
>TRBJ2-2|-|-|TRBV6-5
TGTGCCAGCAGTTACTCGGAACCAACCGGGGAGCTGTTTTTT
CASSYSEPTGELFF
>TRBJ1-5|-|-|TRBV19
TGTGCCAGTAGCCCGGCAGGACAGTTCAATCAGCCCCAGCATTTT
CASSPAGQFNQPQHF
>TRBJ1-2|-|-|TRBV19
TGTGCCAGTAGTACTCCCCTGACGCGCAGAAATGGCTACACCTTC
CASSTPLTRRNGYTF
>TRBJ1-1|-|-|TRBV16
TGTGCCAGTATAAGTAAGAACACTGAAGCTTTCTTT
CASISKNTEAFF
>TRBJ2-5|-|TRBD1|TRBV23-1
TGCGCCAGCAGTCATAGAACAATACCGGGACAGGCAAAAGAGACCCAGTACTTC
CASSHRTIPGQAKETQYF
>TRBJ1-1|-|-|TRBV29-1
TGCAGCGTTGCGACTCAGGGTGGCACTGAAGCTTTCTTT
CSVATQGGTEAFF
>TRBJ2-2|once|-|TRBV4-3
TGCGCCAGCAGCCAAGATGTACTAGCCGGGGAGCTGTTTTTT
CASSQDVLAGELFF
>TRBJ2-2|-|-|TRBV7-2
TGTGCCAGCAGCCTAGGACAGAACCCCGGGGAGCTGTTTTTT
CASSLGQNPGELFF
>TRBJ1-1|-|-|TRBV19
TGTGCCAGTAGTATAGATCCCGTGACAGGTAACACTGAAGCTTTCTTT
CASSIDPVTGNTEAFF
>TRBJ1-2|-|-|TRBV12-3/TRBV12-4
TGTGCCAGCAGTCCCCCCAAGAATCGGGGCTACACCTTC
CASSPPKNRGYTF
>TRBJ1-2|-|-|TRBV18
TGTGCCAGCTCACTCAAATCGGACAGCCCTTCGATATATGGCTACACCTTC
CASSLKSDSPSIYGYTF
>TRBJ2-7|-|-|TRBV9
TGTGCCAGCAGCGTAGGGGACCGGACCTACGAGCAGTACTTC
CASSVGDRTYEQYF
>TRBJ2-5|-|-|TRBV7-9
TGTGCCAGCAGAACAAATCAGCCTTGGGACATTCCAAGCAAGGAGACCCAGTACTTC
CASRTNQPWDIPSKETQYF
>TRBJ2-3|-|-|TRBV7-2
TGTGCCAGCAGCTTAAAGCGTGGAATGGCAGGGGGGAGCACAGATACGCAGTATTTT
CASSLKRGMAGGSTDTQYF
>TRBJ2-1|-|TRBD1|TRBV5-1
TGCGCCAGCAGCACGACAGGGAGCTCCTACAATGAGCAGTTCTTC
CASSTTGSSYNEQFF